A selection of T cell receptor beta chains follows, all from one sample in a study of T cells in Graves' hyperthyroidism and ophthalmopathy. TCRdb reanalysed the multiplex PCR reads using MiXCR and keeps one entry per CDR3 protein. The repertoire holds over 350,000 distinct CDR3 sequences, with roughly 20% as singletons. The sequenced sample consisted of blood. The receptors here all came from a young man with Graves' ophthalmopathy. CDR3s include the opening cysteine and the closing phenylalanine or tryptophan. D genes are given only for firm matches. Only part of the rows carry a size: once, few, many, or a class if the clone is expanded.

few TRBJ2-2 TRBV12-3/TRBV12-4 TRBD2 TGTGCCAGCAGTTCCCCGGGGCTAGCGGTGATCAACACCGGGGAGCTGTTTTTT CASSSPGLAVINTGELFF
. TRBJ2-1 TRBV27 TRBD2 TGTGCCAGCAGTTTATCCTGGACTAGCGCGTGGAATGAGCAGTTCTTC CASSLSWTSAWNEQFF
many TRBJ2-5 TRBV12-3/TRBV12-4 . TGTGCCAGCAGATCAGGGGTTCGGACCCAGTACTTC CASRSGVRTQYF
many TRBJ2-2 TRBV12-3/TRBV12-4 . TGTGCCAGCAGAGGACTCACCGGGGAGCTGTTTTTT CASRGLTGELFF
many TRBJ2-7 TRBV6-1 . TGTGCCAGCACGCCGGACGCGGGCAACTCCTACGAGCAGTACTTC CASTPDAGNSYEQYF
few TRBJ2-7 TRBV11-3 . TGTGCCAGCAGCCCAGTGGGACAAACGGCACGCTCCTACGAGCAGTACTTC CASSPVGQTARSYEQYF
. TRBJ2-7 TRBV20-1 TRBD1 TGCAGTGCCCCGGGACAGGGGGACTACGAGCAGGACTTC CSAPGQGDYEQDF
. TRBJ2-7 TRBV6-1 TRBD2 TGTGCCAGCACCACGGGGGGGGGCCCCTACGAGCAGTACTTC CASTTGGGPYEQYF
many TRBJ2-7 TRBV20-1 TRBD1 TGCAGTGCTAGAGACCTGGACAGGGGATCGAAGGAGCAGTACTTC CSARDLDRGSKEQYF
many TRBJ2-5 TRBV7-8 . TGTGCCAGCAGCTTATTCCCCGCGACCCAGTACTTC CASSLFPATQYF
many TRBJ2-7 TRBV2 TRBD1 TGTGCCAGCAGACGGACAGGGGGGTACTACGAGCAGTACTTC CASRRTGGYYEQYF
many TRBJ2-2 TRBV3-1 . TGTGCCAGCAGCCAGGATGCGGGAAGCACCGGGGAGCTGTTTTTT CASSQDAGSTGELFF
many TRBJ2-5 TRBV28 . TGTGCCAGCAGTTTGGGTGGTAAGGGACTGGTGTACTTC CASSLGGKGLVYF
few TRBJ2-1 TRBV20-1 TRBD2 TGCAGTGCTGGGCCTAGCGGGGCCTACAATGAGCAGTTCTTC CSAGPSGAYNEQFF
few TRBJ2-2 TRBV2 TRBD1 TGTGCCAGCAGGGCTAGACAGGGTCGGACCGGGGAGCTGTTTTTT CASRARQGRTGELFF
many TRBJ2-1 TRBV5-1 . TGCGCCAGCAGCCCGGGAACGCTAGCAGGCTACAATGAGCAGTTCTTC CASSPGTLAGYNEQFF
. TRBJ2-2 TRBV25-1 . TGTGCCAGCAGTGAACTAGGATTGGGGCAAGGACCAGCCGGGGAGCTGTTTTTT CASSELGLGQGPAGELFF
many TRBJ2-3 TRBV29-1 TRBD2 TGCAGCGTTGGGGCTAGCGGGAACACAGATACGCAGTATTTT CSVGASGNTDTQYF
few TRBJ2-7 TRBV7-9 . TGTGCCAGCAGCTTAAATCAGGGTTTGTACGAGCAGTACTTC CASSLNQGLYEQYF
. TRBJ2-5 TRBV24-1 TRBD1 TGTGCCACCAGTGATTCCTTAGGGACAGGCCAAGAGACCCAGCACTTC CATSDSLGTGQETQHF
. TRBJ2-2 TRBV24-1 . TGTGCCACCAGTGCGGGCGTCACCGGGGAGCTGTTTTTT CATSAGVTGELFF
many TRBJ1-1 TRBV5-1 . TGCGCCAGCAGCTTGGCTGCGACAGCGACCCCCGGAACTGAAGCTTTCTTT CASSLAATATPGTEAFF
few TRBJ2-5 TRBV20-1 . TGCAGTGCTTCAGAAATAGGGGCGCAAGAGACCCAGTACTTC CSASEIGAQETQYF
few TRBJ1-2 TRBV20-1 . TGCAGTGCCTCGAGGGGGGATCCTGGCTACACCTTC CSASRGDPGYTF
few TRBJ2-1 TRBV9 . TGTGCCAGCAGCGGGACCGAGGCCCTTAATGAGCAGTTCTTC CASSGTEALNEQFF
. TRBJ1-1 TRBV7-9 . TGTGCCAGCAGACGGGGGGAGGACACTGAAGCTTTCTTT CASRRGEDTEAFF
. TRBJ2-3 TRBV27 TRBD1 TGTGCCAGCAGTTCGACAGGGGGCAAAGATACGCAGTATTTT CASSSTGGKDTQYF
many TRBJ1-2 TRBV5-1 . TGCGCCAGCAGCTCAGGGGCGTCCGACTATGGCTACACCTTC CASSSGASDYGYTF
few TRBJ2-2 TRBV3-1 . TGTGCCAGCAGCCAAGGAGAGGGTACCGGGGAGCTGTTTTTT CASSQGEGTGELFF
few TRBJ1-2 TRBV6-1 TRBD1 TGTGCCAGCATACCAACAGGGGTTGGAGGCTACACCTTC CASIPTGVGGYTF
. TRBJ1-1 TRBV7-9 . TGTGCCAGCAGCCAAGTGTGGGGAGAGACTGAAGCTTTCTTT CASSQVWGETEAFF
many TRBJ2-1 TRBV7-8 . TGTGCCAGCAGCATTACTAGTTTGCATGAGCAGTTCTTC CASSITSLHEQFF
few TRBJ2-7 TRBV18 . TGTGCCAGCTCACCACCGGGGTCTCACGAGCAGTACTTC CASSPPGSHEQYF
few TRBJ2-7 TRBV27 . TGTGCCAGCAGTAACGGGGGCGACGAGCAGTACTTC CASSNGGDEQYF
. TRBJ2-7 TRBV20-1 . TGCAGTGCCCGAAGCGGAGTAAAGGTGCTCGACGAGCAGTACTTC CSARSGVKVLDEQYF
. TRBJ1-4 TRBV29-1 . TGCAGCGCCCGTACGGGGGTTGAAAAACTGTTTTTT CSARTGVEKLFF
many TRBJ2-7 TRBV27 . TGTGCCAGCAGTTTATCCGCCGGGGCGAGGTCCTACGAGCAGTACTTC CASSLSAGARSYEQYF
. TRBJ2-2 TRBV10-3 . TGTGCCATCAGTGTTCGGACCGGGGAGCTGTTTTTT CAISVRTGELFF
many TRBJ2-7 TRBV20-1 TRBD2 TGCAGTGCTCTGGGGCTAGCGGGGGGGCCGTACGAGCAGTACTTC CSALGLAGGPYEQYF
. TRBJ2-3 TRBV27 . TGTGCCAGCATGGGGGCGGCAGATACGCAGTATTTT CASMGAADTQYF
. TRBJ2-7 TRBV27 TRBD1 TGTGCCAGCATCCCTTCCGGGACAGGGTCCTACGAGCAGTACTTC CASIPSGTGSYEQYF
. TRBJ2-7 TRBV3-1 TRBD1 TGTGCCAGCAGCCACGGGACAGGTCAAATCTACGAGCAGTACTTC CASSHGTGQIYEQYF
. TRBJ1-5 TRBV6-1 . TGTGCCAACACCCCGGGGGTAGGACAGCCCCAGCATTTT CANTPGVGQPQHF
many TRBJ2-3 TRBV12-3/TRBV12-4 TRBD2 TGTGCCAGCAGGACTAGCGGGGGACCCACAGATACGCAGTATTTT CASRTSGGPTDTQYF
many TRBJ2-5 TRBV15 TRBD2 TGTGCCACCAGCAGATTTTCGGGTAGCGGGGGGATCGAGACCCAGTACTTC CATSRFSGSGGIETQYF
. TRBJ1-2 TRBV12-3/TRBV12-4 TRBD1 TGTGCCAGCAGCAGGACAGGGGGCTTGGCCTATGGCTACACCTTC CASSRTGGLAYGYTF
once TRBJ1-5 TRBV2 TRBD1 TGTGCCAGCAGAAAACAGGGGGAGAACAATCAGCCCCAGCATTTT CASRKQGENNQPQHF
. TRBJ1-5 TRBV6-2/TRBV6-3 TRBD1 TGTGCCACCAGGGACAGGGCGGGGGGTAGCAATCAGCCCCAGCATTTT CATRDRAGGSNQPQHF
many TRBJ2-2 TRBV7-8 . TGTGCCAGCAGCTTAGTAGAGACCGGGGAGCTGTTTTTT CASSLVETGELFF
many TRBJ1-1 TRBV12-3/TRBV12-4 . TGTGCCAGCAATCTCCTGGGGGACACTGAAGCTTTCTTT CASNLLGDTEAFF
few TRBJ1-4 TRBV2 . TGTGCCAGCAGGGGTCCAGGGTTTAATGAAAAACTGTTTTTT CASRGPGFNEKLFF
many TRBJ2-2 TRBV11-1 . TGTGCCAGCACTCTTGACACCGGGGAGCTGTTTTTT CASTLDTGELFF
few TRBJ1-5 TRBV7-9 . TGTGCCAGCAGCCTGTATGCGAGTAGCGATAGCAATCAGCCCCAGCATTTT CASSLYASSDSNQPQHF
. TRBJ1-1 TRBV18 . TGTACCAGCTCACAGGGACAGAACACTGAAGCTTTCTTT CTSSQGQNTEAFF
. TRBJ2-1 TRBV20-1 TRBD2 TGCAGTGCTAGACCTAGCGGGGGGAAAGACTCCTACAATGAGCAGTTCTTC CSARPSGGKDSYNEQFF
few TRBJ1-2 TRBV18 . TGTGCCAGCTCACCAGCTAGCGACAAATATGGCTACACCTTC CASSPASDKYGYTF
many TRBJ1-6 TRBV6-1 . TGTGCCAGCAGTGAATCTTCCGGGGTCGCGGGACCCCTCCACTTT CASSESSGVAGPLHF
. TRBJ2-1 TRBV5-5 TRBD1 TGTGCCAGCAGCTTGCGGGGAGACAGGGGAGCTTACAATGAGCAGTTCTTC CASSLRGDRGAYNEQFF
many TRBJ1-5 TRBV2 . TGTGCCAGCAGTCCATGGGGGACTAGCAATCAGCCCCAGCATTTT CASSPWGTSNQPQHF
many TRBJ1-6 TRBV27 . TGTGCCAGCAGTTTATTGCGGGGCTCACCCCTCCACTTT CASSLLRGSPLHF